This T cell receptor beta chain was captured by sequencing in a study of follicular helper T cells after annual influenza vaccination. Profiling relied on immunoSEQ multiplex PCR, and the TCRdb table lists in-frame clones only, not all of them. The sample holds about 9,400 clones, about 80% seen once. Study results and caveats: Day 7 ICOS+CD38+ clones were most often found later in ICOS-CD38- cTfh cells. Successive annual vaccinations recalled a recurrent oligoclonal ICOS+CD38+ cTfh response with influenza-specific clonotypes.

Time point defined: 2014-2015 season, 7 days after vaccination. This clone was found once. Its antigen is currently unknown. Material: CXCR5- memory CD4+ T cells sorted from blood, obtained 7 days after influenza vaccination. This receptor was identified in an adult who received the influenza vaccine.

The CDR3 loop is CASSLRGRDRGKNEQFF. CDR3 nucleotide sequence: TGTGCCAGCAGCTTAAGAGGACGGGACAGGGGTAAGAATGAGCAGTTCTTC. J is TRBJ2-1 and V is TRBV7-3; 10 bases line up with TRBD1. Germline V lookup: CDR1 SGHTA, CDR2 FQGTGA. V lost 1 base and J lost 7; bases outside the gene matches: 10. CDR3 length: 17 amino acids.